This TCR beta chain stems from a study of cytomegalovirus exposure and HLA in healthy donors (dated by TCRdb to 2017 to 2019). As for the study more broadly: An earlier analysis of approximately 640 of the donors reported approximately 270 Gb of sequence data and some 120 million unique TCR beta sequences from some 180 million T cells. An early release that covered about 600 HLA-typed donors contained about 290 gigabases of sequencing data and around 85 million unique TCR sequences. Of the roughly 400 genotyped donors, approximately 80% were placed in the genetic ancestry cluster associated with self-reported Caucasian donors. The study aimed to test whether cataloging public T cell receptors could reveal signatures of past pathogen exposure. The study profiled the T cell repertoires of hundreds of subjects by immunosequencing and related them to cytomegalovirus serostatus. Along with the 666-subject first cohort, a separate validation cohort of over 90 different subjects was used. To predict cytomegalovirus infection status, the study brought together high-throughput TCR immunosequencing, statistical association of individual TCRs with disease status, and machine learning. In a later analysis, previously published TCR beta repertoires from 600 to 850 donors were re-analyzed and high-resolution HLA genotyping was added so that TCR occurrence patterns could be studied. Rather than drawing on any new phenotypic data, the later analysis identified candidate immune exposures from TCR beta sequences and the way those sequences occurred across donors. An earlier analysis of around 580 of the donors used high-throughput TCR beta sequencing to judge whether each TCR beta V gene segment behaved as functional or pseudogenic. Donor age, sex, ethnicity and CMV serostatus were compiled alongside the repertoire data. A later genetic analysis used genome-wide SNP genotypes for about three fifths of the roughly 700 donors, treating that subset as a discovery cohort. Every discovery cohort repertoire had been produced on one sequencing platform. Both class I and class II loci were covered by HLA typing, at four-digit resolution. Typing coverage varied by locus: roughly 629-630 donors for A, B, C, DRB1 and DQB1; roughly 560 for DQA1; some 610 for DPA1; approximately 450 for DPB1. Five DR-DQ haplotypes were handled as single units for association and clustering because linkage in the cohort was strong. Across around 400 genotyped donors of the cohort, an average of roughly 200,000 unique TCR beta nucleotide sequences per donor were sequenced, and around 20% of those sequences were non-productive.

The library relied on the immunoSEQ multiplex PCR assay. A mixture of 60 forward primers for TCR Vbeta segments and 13 reverse primers for TCR Jbeta segments was used in the multiplex PCR. Amplification of the CDR3 region of rearranged TCR beta genes was performed with a multiplex PCR assay on genomic DNA. The amplified TCR beta libraries were sequenced on the Illumina HiSeq System as 87-base-pair reads. In the paper's pipeline: In a later analysis, about 80 million unique TCR beta chains were counted across the roughly 670 repertoires, and roughly 10 million of these chains were shared by at least two donors. Raw reads were error-corrected and collapsed into unique sequences with a nearest-neighbor algorithm that merged closely related sequences to remove PCR and sequencing errors. V, D and J gene segments were assigned by aligning CDR3 sequences to IMGT reference sequences. For a sequence to be retained, a match of at least six nucleotides to both a V gene segment and a J gene segment was required. Rearrangements were classified as productive when the CDR3 lacked stop codons and remained in frame with V and J, and all other rearrangements were classified as non-productive. Following IMGT convention, CDR3 was defined as the stretch from the second conserved V-encoded cysteine up to the conserved J-encoded phenylalanine. The earlier analysis of about 620 of the donors excluded sequences that lacked an unambiguous match to a single V gene segment. An earlier analysis of a few hundred of the donors classified V segments as functional when productive rearrangements were above 56.7% and as segregating when the standard deviation between donors was above 5%. To diagnose cytomegalovirus status from the catalog of TCR beta chain sequences, a statistical classification framework was built. A later analysis assigned V and J genes by comparing TCR nucleotide sequences with IMGT/GENE-DB human TR gene sequences. Using the TCRdist pipeline, a later analysis assigned CDR3 sequences along with most-parsimonious VDJ recombination scenarios. In a later analysis, every TCR beta chain was defined by the combination of its CDR3 amino acid sequence and its V-gene family, and reads without a unique V-gene family were dropped. To address suspected cross-contamination and a sequencing artifact, a later analysis removed several hundred highly shared, low-generation-probability nucleotide sequences. For each public chain, a later analysis derived a clonal expansion index from normalized ranks of inferred template counts within each repertoire. Generation probabilities in a later analysis came from a VDJ recombination model fitted to out-of-frame rearrangements, and those results were checked against IGoR. A later analysis scored TCR-TCR, TCR-HLA and TCR-CMV co-occurrence with hypergeometric tests, applying a repertoire-size bias correction to TCR pairs. To estimate false discovery rates, a later analysis permuted the HLA or CMV assignments 20 times. In a later analysis, co-occurring TCRs were grouped using DBSCAN, with TCRdist sequence similarity added in when clustering inside HLA-allele-positive subsets. For co-occurrence clustering, repertoires with fewer than 30,000 or more than 120,000 public chains were excluded, along with four or five repertoires with anomalous nucleotide sharing. TCRdb retrieved this table from immuneACCESS and kept in-frame rearrangements only. Not all clones are present; in checked studies, unresolved V genes account for under half, and no reason is known for the remainder. The V and J calls and the clone size are those of that table, but D and trimming were determined from the DNA. In this sample the table shows under 140,000 clones, around 86% of which occur a single time. Of the sample, less than 2% falls within the top ten clones.

Of note for this clone: No cognate antigen has been identified for it. No much larger clonotype is one base removed from it; base qualities were not supplied.

The CDR3 covers 17 residues, taking in both the cysteine and the phenylalanine. The CDR3 DNA has 51 bases and is translated from base 1. V loses 2 bases at its end and J loses 2 bases; junction bases beyond the gene matches: 3. CDR1 and CDR2 are drawn from the germline V gene: SGDLS, YYNGEE. What the study reported, not specific to this receptor: In a later genetic analysis, a missense DCLRE1C variant was associated with V-gene and J-gene trimming of TCR beta chains, and the association was replicated in an independent cohort. The study gave a list of more than 150 TCR beta chains associated with cytomegalovirus. Linkage disequilibrium might explain the correlated functional status among segregating V segments, but an unknown experimental factor could not be excluded. Compared with the approximately 720-donor mean, donors in an Asian-associated ancestry cluster had fewer N-insertions in productive TCRs, according to a later genetic analysis. In this cohort, only TCR beta chains were sequenced, and detectable features were limited by the absence of alpha or paired-chain data. When HLA alleles, especially DR and DQ, strongly co-occurred, TCR associations were difficult to assign to individual alleles. A further reported finding was that TCR beta sequences accurately predicted the HLA-A and HLA-B alleles for most subjects in the first cohort. Immune exposure information for the cohort was limited to CMV serostatus. A cluster of highly shared sequence variants was judged likely to be a technical artifact of the sequencing pipeline. At a false discovery rate of 0.05, a later analysis linked roughly 17,000 TCR beta sequences to specific HLA alleles. Compared with equally common non-associated chains, HLA-associated TCR beta chains in a later analysis were more clonally expanded and had lower generation probabilities. Because counts were too low, about 18 rarely observed V segments, including chromosome 9 orphons, were left out of the earlier analysis of some 600 of the donors. In a later analysis, TCR association rates were found to vary across HLA loci, with the most associated TCRs seen for DRB1 alleles and the fewest for HLA-C alleles. Because some donors lacked HLA typing at each locus, the association tests relied only on the typed subset. Because the 87-base-pair reads could not distinguish some IMGT-functional V segments, including TRBV6-2 and TRBV6-3, those segments were excluded. Roughly uniform sequencing depth across donors was assumed in presence/absence analyses, although this assumption may not hold. Broadly in line with IMGT annotations, most TCR beta V segments showed up in productive rearrangements about 90% or about 30% of the time in an earlier analysis of about 500 of the donors. A later analysis found that most CMV-associated TCR beta chains appeared HLA-restricted, with HLA associations seemingly driven largely by CMV exposure. Most TCR sequences were seen in very few donors, while some public TCRs were found in many individuals. The authors suggested that the approach could potentially be extended to other disease states and immunological phenotypes. A few of the identified cytomegalovirus-associated TCR beta chains were confirmed in vitro to be specific for cytomegalovirus antigens. The classifier was reported to diagnose cytomegalovirus status with high specificity and sensitivity in both the original cohort and the validation cohort. Several of the top co-occurrence clusters appeared to be linked to parvovirus B19, influenza, CMV and Epstein-Barr virus, according to a later analysis.

In total, 600 or so healthy bone marrow donors made up the cohort. Cohort members were all nominally healthy when sampled, although unrecorded immune exposures were likely present. The donor was CMV seronegative and belonged to the group of 352 seronegative cohort members. A peripheral blood sample was collected from each donor, and TCR beta sequencing was performed on peripheral blood mononuclear cells. Genomic DNA extraction from the blood cell samples was performed with the Qiagen DNeasy Blood Extraction Kit. The rearranged segments are TRBV9 and TRBJ2-1; a stretch of 14 junction bases matches TRBD2. The specimen sequenced was PBMCs. The clonotype originates from a man between 35 and 55 years old in good health and CMV-seronegative. Here is the DNA: TGTGCCAGCAGCGTTTCGACTAGCGGGGGGGCCTACAATGAGCAGTTCTTC. This gives the protein CASSVSTSGGAYNEQFF.